A selection of T cell receptor beta chains follows, all from one sample in a study of blood T cell repertoires in COVID-19. Data came from immunoSEQ multiplex PCR; TCRdb stores just in-frame clones and leaves some out. The repertoire has roughly 200,000 clones, roughly 76% of them found once; the top ten carry approximately 10%. The sample was peripheral blood. The receptors were sampled from a middle-aged woman with COVID-19, enrolled during active disease. Each CDR3 is given with its conserved first and last residue. Fields, in order: J gene, clone size, D gene, V gene, CDR3 DNA, CDR3 protein. A D gene is named only where the DNA matches it firmly. Clone size appears in some rows only: once, few, many, or a class for an expanded clone.

J gene: TRBJ2-2
clone size: NA
D gene: NA
V gene: TRBV7-6
CDR3 DNA: TGTGCCAGCAGCTTAGGAACAGCCGGGGAGCTGTTTTTT
CDR3 protein: CASSLGTAGELFF

J gene: TRBJ2-7
clone size: NA
D gene: NA
V gene: TRBV3-1/TRBV3-2
CDR3 DNA: TGTGCCAGCAGCCAAGAAGAGGGGCAGTACTTC
CDR3 protein: CASSQEEGQYF

J gene: TRBJ1-2
clone size: few
D gene: NA
V gene: TRBV6-5
CDR3 DNA: TGTGCCAGCACAATGGGGACTACCCTGAGTTATGGCTACACCTTC
CDR3 protein: CASTMGTTLSYGYTF

J gene: TRBJ2-1
clone size: NA
D gene: TRBD2
V gene: TRBV7-8
CDR3 DNA: TGTGCCAGCAGCATGGAGCGGGACGGGCAGTTCTTC
CDR3 protein: CASSMERDGQFF

J gene: TRBJ2-3
clone size: many
D gene: NA
V gene: TRBV11-3
CDR3 DNA: TGTGCCAGCGCACGAACAGATTCTAGCACAGATACGCAGTATTTT
CDR3 protein: CASARTDSSTDTQYF

J gene: TRBJ1-1
clone size: NA
D gene: NA
V gene: TRBV28
CDR3 DNA: TGTGCCAGCCGTCGGGGGGGTCCTTCTGAAGCTTTCTTT
CDR3 protein: CASRRGGPSEAFF

J gene: TRBJ2-1
clone size: NA
D gene: TRBD1
V gene: TRBV5-1
CDR3 DNA: TGCGCCAGCAGCTTGAGGGGGCAGGGTTTGGAGCAGTTCTTC
CDR3 protein: CASSLRGQGLEQFF

J gene: TRBJ1-2
clone size: NA
D gene: NA
V gene: TRBV12-2
CDR3 DNA: TGTGCAAGTCGCTTAGTACATGGGCGGGACAGGGTGATTGATGGCTACACCTTC
CDR3 protein: CASRLVHGRDRVIDGYTF

J gene: TRBJ1-5
clone size: NA
D gene: TRBD1
V gene: TRBV5-1
CDR3 DNA: TGCGCCAGCAGCCCGCTCGGGACAGGGGGCACTCAGCCCCAGCATTTT
CDR3 protein: CASSPLGTGGTQPQHF

J gene: TRBJ2-3
clone size: few
D gene: NA
V gene: TRBV29-1
CDR3 DNA: TGCAGCGTTTTCCAAACAGTCTCCCCAGATACGCAGTATTTT
CDR3 protein: CSVFQTVSPDTQYF

J gene: TRBJ1-1
clone size: NA
D gene: NA
V gene: TRBV15
CDR3 DNA: TGTGCCACCAGCAGAGAAGGACAGCCGAACACTGAAGCTTTCTTT
CDR3 protein: CATSREGQPNTEAFF

J gene: TRBJ2-3
clone size: NA
D gene: TRBD2
V gene: TRBV18
CDR3 DNA: TGTGCCAGCTCACCAACCGGACTAGCGGCTAGCACAGATACGCAGTATTTT
CDR3 protein: CASSPTGLAASTDTQYF

J gene: TRBJ2-7
clone size: NA
D gene: TRBD1
V gene: TRBV6-5
CDR3 DNA: TGTGCCAGCAGCCGTCGACAGGGGGCGGGCGAGCAGTACTTC
CDR3 protein: CASSRRQGAGEQYF

J gene: TRBJ2-7
clone size: NA
D gene: NA
V gene: TRBV15
CDR3 DNA: TGTGCCACCAGCAGTGGGGGGGGACACTTCTACGAGCAGTACTTC
CDR3 protein: CATSSGGGHFYEQYF

J gene: TRBJ2-1
clone size: few
D gene: TRBD2
V gene: TRBV24-1
CDR3 DNA: TGTGCCACGGGGCAGACTAGCGGGAGCAATGAGCAGTTCTTC
CDR3 protein: CATGQTSGSNEQFF

J gene: TRBJ2-7
clone size: few
D gene: NA
V gene: TRBV4-2
CDR3 DNA: TGTGCCAGCAGCCCGATGGGGCGGGGAAGCTCCTACGAGCAGTACTTC
CDR3 protein: CASSPMGRGSSYEQYF

J gene: TRBJ2-1
clone size: NA
D gene: NA
V gene: TRBV19
CDR3 DNA: TGTGCCAGTACCGCCCGGGGTTCGGAGTTCTTC
CDR3 protein: CASTARGSEFF

J gene: TRBJ2-7
clone size: NA
D gene: NA
V gene: TRBV27
CDR3 DNA: TGTGCCAGCAGTCTCGGACAGTATACCTACGAGCAGTACTTC
CDR3 protein: CASSLGQYTYEQYF

J gene: TRBJ1-1
clone size: NA
D gene: NA
V gene: TRBV2
CDR3 DNA: TGTGCCAGCACGAGACGAACCGGGGGGAACACTGAAGCTTTCTTT
CDR3 protein: CASTRRTGGNTEAFF

J gene: TRBJ2-3
clone size: NA
D gene: NA
V gene: TRBV5-1
CDR3 DNA: TGCGCCAGCAGTGTATTTGGGGGAGGTGTTGCAGATACGCAGTATTTT
CDR3 protein: CASSVFGGGVADTQYF

J gene: TRBJ1-2
clone size: NA
D gene: NA
V gene: TRBV10-3
CDR3 DNA: TGTGCCATCAAAGAGGAATTAAACTATGGCTACACCTTC
CDR3 protein: CAIKEELNYGYTF

J gene: TRBJ2-7
clone size: NA
D gene: NA
V gene: TRBV18
CDR3 DNA: TGTGCCAGCTCCCCCGGCTACGAGCAGTACTTC
CDR3 protein: CASSPGYEQYF

J gene: TRBJ2-1
clone size: NA
D gene: TRBD1
V gene: TRBV6-5
CDR3 DNA: TGTGCCAGCAGTTGGGGACAGTTGGAGTTCTTC
CDR3 protein: CASSWGQLEFF

J gene: TRBJ2-2
clone size: NA
D gene: NA
V gene: TRBV24-1
CDR3 DNA: TGTGCCACCAGTGCAGGTTTGAACACCGGGGAGCTGTTTTTT
CDR3 protein: CATSAGLNTGELFF

J gene: TRBJ2-1
clone size: NA
D gene: NA
V gene: TRBV5-4
CDR3 DNA: TGTGCCAGCAGCTTCCCGCCGAGCAATGAGCAGTTCTTC
CDR3 protein: CASSFPPSNEQFF

J gene: TRBJ1-3
clone size: NA
D gene: TRBD1
V gene: TRBV18
CDR3 DNA: TGTGCCAGCTCACCAAATGAGGGACAGGTGGACGCGAACACCATATATTTT
CDR3 protein: CASSPNEGQVDANTIYF

J gene: TRBJ1-3
clone size: NA
D gene: NA
V gene: TRBV7-3
CDR3 DNA: TGTGCCAGCAGCACTGCGGGGACCCGTAACTCTGGAAACACCATATATTTT
CDR3 protein: CASSTAGTRNSGNTIYF

J gene: TRBJ2-1
clone size: NA
D gene: TRBD2
V gene: TRBV5-1
CDR3 DNA: TGCGCCAGCAGCTTGCAAACTAGCGGGAGCCATGAGCAGTTCTTC
CDR3 protein: CASSLQTSGSHEQFF

J gene: TRBJ1-2
clone size: NA
D gene: NA
V gene: TRBV27
CDR3 DNA: TGTGCCAGCGCAGCTATAACAGGGTTCTATGGCTACACCTTC
CDR3 protein: CASAAITGFYGYTF

J gene: TRBJ1-1
clone size: NA
D gene: TRBD1
V gene: TRBV18
CDR3 DNA: TGTGCCAGCTCACCAAGACAGGGGGCGAACACTGAAGCTTTCTTT
CDR3 protein: CASSPRQGANTEAFF

J gene: TRBJ2-5
clone size: NA
D gene: TRBD2
V gene: TRBV19
CDR3 DNA: TGTGCCAGTAAAATATCGGGAGGAGAGACCCAGTACTTC
CDR3 protein: CASKISGGETQYF

J gene: TRBJ1-1
clone size: NA
D gene: NA
V gene: TRBV4-1
CDR3 DNA: TGCGCCAGCAGCCAAGTTCAGTTAAACACTGAAGCTTTCTTT
CDR3 protein: CASSQVQLNTEAFF

J gene: TRBJ2-3
clone size: NA
D gene: NA
V gene: TRBV5-6
CDR3 DNA: TGTGCCAGCAGCCGCCGTTCAACTAGCACAGATACGCAGTATTTT
CDR3 protein: CASSRRSTSTDTQYF

J gene: TRBJ2-3
clone size: NA
D gene: TRBD2
V gene: TRBV15
CDR3 DNA: TGTGCCACCTTAGCGGGACCAAGCACAGATACGCAGTATTTT
CDR3 protein: CATLAGPSTDTQYF

J gene: TRBJ1-5
clone size: NA
D gene: TRBD1
V gene: TRBV9
CDR3 DNA: TGTGCCAGCAGCGGGGGGACAGGCAATCAGCCCCAGCATTTT
CDR3 protein: CASSGGTGNQPQHF

J gene: TRBJ1-1
clone size: NA
D gene: NA
V gene: TRBV18
CDR3 DNA: TGTGCCAGCTCGCCGATTAGAATGAACACTGAAGCTTTCTTT
CDR3 protein: CASSPIRMNTEAFF

J gene: TRBJ2-1
clone size: NA
D gene: NA
V gene: TRBV5-6
CDR3 DNA: TGTGCCAGCAGCTTGACTTCGAATGAGCAGTTCTTC
CDR3 protein: CASSLTSNEQFF

J gene: TRBJ2-1
clone size: once
D gene: TRBD2
V gene: TRBV15
CDR3 DNA: TGTGCCACCAGCACAATTTGGACTAGCGGTAAAGGTGCCTACAATGAGCAGTTCTTC
CDR3 protein: CATSTIWTSGKGAYNEQFF

J gene: TRBJ1-3
clone size: few
D gene: NA
V gene: TRBV11-2
CDR3 DNA: TGTGCCAGCAGCACATACGGATCCGGACACCACTCTGGAAACACCATATATTTT
CDR3 protein: CASSTYGSGHHSGNTIYF

J gene: TRBJ2-1
clone size: NA
D gene: TRBD1
V gene: TRBV5-1
CDR3 DNA: TGCGCCAGCAGCGGACAGGGGGCGTATGAGCAGTTCTTC
CDR3 protein: CASSGQGAYEQFF

J gene: TRBJ1-1
clone size: NA
D gene: NA
V gene: TRBV30
CDR3 DNA: TGTGCCTGGAGTGGGGCTGCCCTGGTAGGAGCTTTCTTT
CDR3 protein: CAWSGAALVGAFF

J gene: TRBJ2-5
clone size: few
D gene: NA
V gene: TRBV27
CDR3 DNA: TGTGCCAGCAGTCCTACAGGATTCCGTGGCCAGTACTTC
CDR3 protein: CASSPTGFRGQYF

J gene: TRBJ2-5
clone size: NA
D gene: TRBD1
V gene: TRBV7-9
CDR3 DNA: TGTGCCAGCAGCGGTGGGTTGTCAGGGGGGACCCAGTACTTC
CDR3 protein: CASSGGLSGGTQYF

J gene: TRBJ2-7
clone size: NA
D gene: NA
V gene: TRBV19
CDR3 DNA: TGTGCCAGTAGTGGTGAAGAGACCTACGAGCAGTACTTC
CDR3 protein: CASSGEETYEQYF

J gene: TRBJ1-5
clone size: NA
D gene: NA
V gene: TRBV27
CDR3 DNA: TGTGCCAGCAGTTTATTCGGCAGGGGAATCAATCAGCCCCAGCATTTT
CDR3 protein: CASSLFGRGINQPQHF